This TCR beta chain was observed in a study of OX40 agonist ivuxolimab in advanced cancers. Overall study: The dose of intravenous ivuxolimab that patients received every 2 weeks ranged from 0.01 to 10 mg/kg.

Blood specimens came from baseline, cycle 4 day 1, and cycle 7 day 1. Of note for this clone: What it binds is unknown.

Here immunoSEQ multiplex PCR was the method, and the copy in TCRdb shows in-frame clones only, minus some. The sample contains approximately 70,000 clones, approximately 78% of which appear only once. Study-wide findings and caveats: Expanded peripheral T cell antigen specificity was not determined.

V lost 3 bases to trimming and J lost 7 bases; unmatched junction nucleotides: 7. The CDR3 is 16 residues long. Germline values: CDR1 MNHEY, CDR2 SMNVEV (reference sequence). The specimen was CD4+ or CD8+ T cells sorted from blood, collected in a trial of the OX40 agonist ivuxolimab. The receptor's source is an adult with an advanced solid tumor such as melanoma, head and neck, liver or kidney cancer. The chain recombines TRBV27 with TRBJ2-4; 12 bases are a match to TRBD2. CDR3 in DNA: TGTGCCAGCAGTTTGTCCGGGACTAGCGGGTGGAACATTCAGTACTTC. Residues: CASSLSGTSGWNIQYF.